This T cell receptor (beta chain) derives from a study of T-cell reconstitution after alpha-beta-depleted transplantation in children. Study-wide results and limits: The main origin of T-cell counts and diversity one year after transplant was newly produced T cells. Some patients owed their high day-60 TCRbeta diversity to surviving recipient T cells and thymic progenitors. Several hundred graft clones that had expanded were reportedly the source of alpha-beta T cells about two months after transplant.

This clonotype was observed once. Its cognate antigen is unknown. It was with unique molecular identifiers that the TCRbeta library was prepared. TCRdb analysed the PCR reads with MiXCR anew, one entry per CDR3 protein. The repertoire holds hundreds of thousands of distinct CDR3 sequences, with roughly 23% as singletons. The source of this sequence is a boy less than two years old who had a stem cell transplant for acute myeloid leukemia, so the T cells may come from the graft donor. The sample here was PBMCs, mostly from graft donor cells, taken 360 days after TCRalphabeta/CD19-depleted stem cell transplant.

CDR3 loop: CASSAQGVSYEQYF. In DNA, the CDR3 is TGTGCCAGCAGCGCCCAGGGGGTCTCCTACGAGCAGTACTTC. V gene TRBV7-8 combines with J gene TRBJ2-7; 7 bases match TRBD1. V lost 5 bases to trimming and J lost 0 bases; unmatched junction nucleotides: 4. The CDR3 has 14 residues. CDR1 is SGHVS, CDR2 FQNEAQ, per germline.